These 2 T cell receptor beta chains were all obtained from the same sample, sequenced in a study of a mutant IDH1 vaccine in newly diagnosed glioma. Sequenced by immunoSEQ multiplex PCR; TCRdb stores in-frame clones only, minus some. The table lists some 70,000 clones, approximately 81% of them singletons. Antigens for these TCRs are unknown. Stated time point: week 35, safety follow-up. With topical imiquimod, each dose of the vaccine consisted of 300 ug of mutant IDH1 20-mer peptide. Sequenced here: PBMCs, sampled from a glioma patient whose treatment included an IDH1 peptide vaccine. All receptors come from a man younger than 35 with glioma.

The chain combines TRBV27 with TRBJ2-3; 8 positions match TRBD2. Germline CDR1 MNHEY, CDR2 SMNVEV (reference sequence). This CDR3 comprises 18 residues. J was trimmed by 2 bases and V by 3 bases; bases with no gene match: 13. CDR3 in amino acids: CASSFLSGGGRTTDTQYF. The CDR3 DNA follows: TGTGCCAGCAGTTTCTTGTCGGGGGGCGGGAGGACCACAGATACGCAGTATTTT.

The chain recombines TRBV5-1 with TRBJ1-1; D gene ambiguous. Germline CDR1 is SGHRS and CDR2 is YFSETQ. V lost 5 bases, J lost 2 bases, and 13 bases lay in between. The CDR3 consists of 14 residues. The CDR3, as DNA: TGCGCCAGCAGGTTGTCGACGGTCAACACTGAAGCTTTCTTT. Translating it yields CASRLSTVNTEAFF.